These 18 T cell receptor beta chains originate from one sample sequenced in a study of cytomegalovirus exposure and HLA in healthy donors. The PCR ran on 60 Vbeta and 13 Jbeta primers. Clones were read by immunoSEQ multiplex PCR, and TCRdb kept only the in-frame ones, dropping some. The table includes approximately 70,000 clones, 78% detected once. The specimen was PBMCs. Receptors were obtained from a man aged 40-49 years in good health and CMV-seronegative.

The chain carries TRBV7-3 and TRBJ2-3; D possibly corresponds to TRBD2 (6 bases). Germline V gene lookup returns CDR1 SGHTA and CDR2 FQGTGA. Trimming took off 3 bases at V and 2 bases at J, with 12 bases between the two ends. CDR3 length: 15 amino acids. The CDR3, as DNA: TGTGCCAGCAGCTTTACCGGGGGACCCACAGATACGCAGTATTTT. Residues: CASSFTGGPTDTQYF.

The CDR3 spells CASSPYRGEKLFF. Here the CDR3 DNA reads TGTGCCAGCTCACCATACAGGGGTGAAAAACTGTTTTTT. The chain employs TRBV18 and TRBJ1-4; 7 bases are shared with TRBD1. The V and J ends lost 2 bases and 7 bases, in that order; junction bases with no gene match: 1. The CDR3 runs to 13 residues. Germline lookup yields CDR1 KGHSH and CDR2 LQKENI. Based on the CDR3 plus reference TRBV18 and TRBJ1-4, the full variable domain is NAGVMQNPRHLVRRRGQEARLRCSPMKGHSHVYWYRQLPEEGLKFMVYLQKENIIDESGMPKERFSAEFPKEGPSILRIQQVVRGDSAAYFCASSPYRGEKLFFGSGTQLSVL.

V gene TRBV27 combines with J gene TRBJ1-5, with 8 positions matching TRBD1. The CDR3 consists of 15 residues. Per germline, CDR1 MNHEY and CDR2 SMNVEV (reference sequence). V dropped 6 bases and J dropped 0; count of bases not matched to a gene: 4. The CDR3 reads CASRLQGGSNQPQHF. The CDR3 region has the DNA TGTGCCAGCAGACTACAGGGGGGTAGCAATCAGCCCCAGCATTTT.

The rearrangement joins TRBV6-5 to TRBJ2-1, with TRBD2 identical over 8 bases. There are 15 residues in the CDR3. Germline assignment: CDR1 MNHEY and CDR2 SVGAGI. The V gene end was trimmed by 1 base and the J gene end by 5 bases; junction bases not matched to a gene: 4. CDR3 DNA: TGTGCCAGCAGTTACTTTACTAGCGGAAACAATGAGCAGTTCTTC. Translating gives CASSYFTSGNNEQFF.

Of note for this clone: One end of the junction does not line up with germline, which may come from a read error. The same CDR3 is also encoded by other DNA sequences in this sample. The chain's CDR3 is CASSEATTRVHF. The CDR3 nucleotides read TGTGCCAGCAGCGAAGCTACCACGAGAGTCCACTTT. This sequence joins TRBV6-1 and TRBJ1-6, with D unresolved. CDR3 size: 12 residues. Per the germline V gene, CDR1 is MNHNS and CDR2 is SASEGT.

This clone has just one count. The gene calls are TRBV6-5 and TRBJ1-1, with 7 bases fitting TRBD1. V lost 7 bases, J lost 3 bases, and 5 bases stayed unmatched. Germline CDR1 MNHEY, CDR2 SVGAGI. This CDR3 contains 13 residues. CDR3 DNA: TGTGCCAGCACTGGGACAGTACACACTGAAGCTTTCTTT. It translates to CASTGTVHTEAFF.

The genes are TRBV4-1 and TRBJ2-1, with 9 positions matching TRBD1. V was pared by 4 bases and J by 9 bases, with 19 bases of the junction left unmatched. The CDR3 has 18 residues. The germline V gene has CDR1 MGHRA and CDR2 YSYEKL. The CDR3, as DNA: TGCGCCAGCAGCCGAGAGTCCTCCGACAGGGGGAGTCGTGGTGAGCAGTTCTTC. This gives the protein CASSRESSDRGSRGEQFF.

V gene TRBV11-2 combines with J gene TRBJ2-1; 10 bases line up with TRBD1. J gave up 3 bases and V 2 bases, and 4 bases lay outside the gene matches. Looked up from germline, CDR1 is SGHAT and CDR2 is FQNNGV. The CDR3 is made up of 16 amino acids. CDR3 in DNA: TGTGCCAGCAGCTTATCCGGGACAGGGGTCTACAATGAGCAGTTCTTC. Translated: CASSLSGTGVYNEQFF.

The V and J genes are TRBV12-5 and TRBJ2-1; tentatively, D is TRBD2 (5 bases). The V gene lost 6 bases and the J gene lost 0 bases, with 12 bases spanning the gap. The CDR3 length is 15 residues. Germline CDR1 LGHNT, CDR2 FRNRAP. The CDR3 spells CASGEGGYSYNEQFF. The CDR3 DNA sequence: TGTGCTAGTGGCGAAGGAGGTTACTCCTACAATGAGCAGTTCTTC.

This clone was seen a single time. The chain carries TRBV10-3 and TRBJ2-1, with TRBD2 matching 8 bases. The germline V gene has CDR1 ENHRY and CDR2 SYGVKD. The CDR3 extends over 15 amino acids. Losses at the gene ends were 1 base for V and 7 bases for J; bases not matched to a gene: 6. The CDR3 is CAISEFVLAENEQFF. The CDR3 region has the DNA TGTGCCATCAGTGAGTTTGTACTAGCGGAAAATGAGCAGTTCTTC.

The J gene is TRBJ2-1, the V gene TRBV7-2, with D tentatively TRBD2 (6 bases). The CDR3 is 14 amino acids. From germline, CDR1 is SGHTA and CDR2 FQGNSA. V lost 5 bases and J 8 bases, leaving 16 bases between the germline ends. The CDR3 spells CASSRGLTSDEQFF. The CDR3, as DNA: TGTGCCAGCAGCCGGGGACTTACTTCGGATGAGCAGTTCTTC.

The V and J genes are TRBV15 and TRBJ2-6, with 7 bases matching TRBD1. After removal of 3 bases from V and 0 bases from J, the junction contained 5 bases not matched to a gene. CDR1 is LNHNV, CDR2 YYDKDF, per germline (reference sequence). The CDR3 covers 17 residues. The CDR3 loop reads CATSSGTAYSGANVLTF. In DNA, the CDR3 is TGTGCCACCAGCAGTGGGACAGCCTACTCTGGGGCCAACGTCCTGACTTTC.

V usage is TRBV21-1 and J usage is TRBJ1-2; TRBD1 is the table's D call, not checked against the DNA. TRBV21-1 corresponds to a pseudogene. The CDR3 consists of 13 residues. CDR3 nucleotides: TGTGCCAGCAGCACCGGGACACCGGAAGGCTACACCTTC. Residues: CASSTGTPEGYTF.

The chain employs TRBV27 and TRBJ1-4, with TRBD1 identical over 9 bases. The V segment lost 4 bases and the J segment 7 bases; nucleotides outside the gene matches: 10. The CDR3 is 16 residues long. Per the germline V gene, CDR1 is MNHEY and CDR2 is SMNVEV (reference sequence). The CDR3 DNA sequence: TGTGCCAGCAGTTCTACCCCGGGGACAGGGATTGAAAAACTGTTTTTT. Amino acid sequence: CASSSTPGTGIEKLFF.

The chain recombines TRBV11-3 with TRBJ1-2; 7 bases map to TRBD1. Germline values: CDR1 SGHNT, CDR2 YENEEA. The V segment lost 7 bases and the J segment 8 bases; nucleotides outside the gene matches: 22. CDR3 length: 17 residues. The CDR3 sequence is CASTDHCRRQGTGGYTF. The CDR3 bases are TGTGCCAGCACCGACCATTGCCGGAGACAGGGAACTGGCGGCTACACCTTC.

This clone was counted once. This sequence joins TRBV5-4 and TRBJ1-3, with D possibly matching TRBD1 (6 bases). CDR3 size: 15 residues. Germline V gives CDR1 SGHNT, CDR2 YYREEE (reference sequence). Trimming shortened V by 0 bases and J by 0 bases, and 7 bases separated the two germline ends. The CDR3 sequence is CASSLGGLSGNTIYF. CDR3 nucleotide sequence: TGTGCCAGCAGCTTGGGGGGGCTCTCTGGAAACACCATATATTTT.

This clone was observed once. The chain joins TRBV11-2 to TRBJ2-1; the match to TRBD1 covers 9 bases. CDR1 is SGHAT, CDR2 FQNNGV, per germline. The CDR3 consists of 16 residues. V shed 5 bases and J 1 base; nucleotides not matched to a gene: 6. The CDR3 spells CASSPVGTGSYNEQFF. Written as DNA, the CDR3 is TGTGCCAGCAGCCCAGTGGGGACAGGGTCCTACAATGAGCAGTTCTTC. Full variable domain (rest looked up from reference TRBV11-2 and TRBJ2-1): EAGVAQSPRYKIIEKRQSVAFWCNPISGHATLYWYQQILGQGPKLLIQFQNNGVVDDSQLPKDRFSAERLKGVDSTLKIQPAKLEDSAVYLCASSPVGTGSYNEQFFGPGTRLTVL.

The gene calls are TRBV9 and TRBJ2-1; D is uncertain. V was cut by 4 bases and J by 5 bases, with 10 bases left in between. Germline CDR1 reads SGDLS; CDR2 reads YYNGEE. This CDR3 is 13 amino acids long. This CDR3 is CASSIRLNNEQFF. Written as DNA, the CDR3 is TGTGCCAGCAGCATACGACTTAACAATGAGCAGTTCTTC.